The sequence of this T cell receptor (beta chain) was determined in a study of CD8+ T cells in alopecia areata. Whole-study context: Treated patients were given oral tofacitinib, which was dosed at 5 to 10 mg twice daily.

General study points: Researchers reported that TCR sharing among patients proved less clear than in mice, possibly HLA-linked. Sequenced scalp T cells also include alphabeta T cells resident in normal skin.

The sequencing template was cDNA reverse transcribed from extracted RNA. The method was immunoSEQ multiplex PCR; TCRdb's version includes in-frame clones alone and lacks a portion of them. This table holds under 85,000 clones, 45% to 50% found once. The CDR3 covers 16 residues. The germline gives CDR1 SGHAT, CDR2 FQNNGV. J was trimmed by 5 bases and V by 5 bases; bases with no gene match: 13. This clone turned up a few times. Its specificity is not known. The receptor comes from a human donor with alopecia areata. The V and J genes are TRBV11-2 and TRBJ2-5; 8 positions match TRBD1. The specimen comprised CD8+ T cells sorted from blood, sampled at week 0. The DNA of the CDR3 is TGTGCCAGCAGCCCAGACGCCAGGGGGCGCCGGGAGACCCAGTACTTC. Its protein is CASSPDARGRRETQYF.